The 32 T cell receptor beta chains in this list originate from one sample, sequenced in a study of Ad26.COV2.S vaccination and SARS-CoV-2 variants (TCRdb year 2021). What this sample's treatment or condition label stands for: 15 to 20 received Ad26.COV2.S at low or high dose, single or two shots; about 5 received placebo; per-sample allocation not given. Repertoires of vaccine and placebo recipients were sequenced from samples taken on day 63 after the first injection. The library was made by the immunoSEQ multiplex PCR assay. Here the immuneACCESS table is served through TCRdb, limited to in-frame sequences with V and J called. Missing clones are a known gap in these copies; in checked studies unresolved V genes cover under half, and the rest lacks a known reason. For this sample the table gives roughly 350,000 clones, of which around 89% were detected only once. Of the sample, 6.4% is held by the ten largest clones.

Sequences were derived from peripheral blood, sampled in a trial of Ad26.COV2.S vaccine versus placebo. Source of these receptors: a person between 18 and 60 years old who received the Ad26.COV2.S COVID-19 vaccine or a placebo.

This rearrangement joins TRBV7-9 to TRBJ1-1; D not certain. The CDR3 extends over 14 amino acids. V shed 5 bases and J shed 2 bases, with 12 bases lying between them. The germline V gene encodes CDR1 SEHNR and CDR2 FQNEAQ (reference sequence). The CDR3 DNA follows: TGTGCCAGCAGCCGAGGACGCGGCAACACTGAAGCTTTCTTT. This gives the protein CASSRGRGNTEAFF.

The chain carries TRBV9 and TRBJ2-5, with D hard to call. The germline CDR1 and CDR2 sequences are SGDLS and YYNGEE. This CDR3 comprises 14 residues. Trimming took 0 bases from V and 0 from J, leaving 6 bases between them. The CDR3 reads CASSVGVYQETQYF. In DNA form, the CDR3 reads TGTGCCAGCAGCGTAGGGGTGTACCAAGAGACCCAGTACTTC.

This chain joins TRBV4-2 and TRBJ1-4, with 9 bases that match TRBD1. Losses at the gene ends were 1 base for V and 6 bases for J; bases not matched to a gene: 3. Germline V CDR1 and CDR2: LGHNA, YNFKEQ. This CDR3 has 15 amino acids. CDR3 nucleotide sequence: TGTGCCAGCAGCCAAGCACAGGGGGCAGATGAAAAACTGTTTTTT. Amino acid sequence: CASSQAQGADEKLFF.

The V and J genes are TRBV4-3 and TRBJ2-7, with TRBD1 identical over 7 bases. CDR1 and CDR2 from the germline V gene are LGHNA and YSLEER. Trimming at V came to 5 bases and at J to 0 bases, leaving 7 bases not matched to a gene. The CDR3 is 15 residues long. The CDR3, as DNA: TGCGCCAGCAGCGTGGGATGGGACAGCTCCTACGAGCAGTACTTC. Amino acid sequence: CASSVGWDSSYEQYF.

The CDR3 DNA follows: TGCGCCAGCAGCCAACTACAGGGCGGAGAGACCCAGTACTTC. Translation gives CASSQLQGGETQYF. V and J are TRBV4-1 and TRBJ2-5; a possible D gene is TRBD1 (6 bases). The CDR3 runs 14 residues. Deletions cut 2 bases from V and 4 bases from J, with 11 bases between. Germline V lookup: CDR1 MGHRA, CDR2 YSYEKL.

The chain employs TRBV5-4 and TRBJ1-4; D is possibly TRBD1 (5 bases). The germline V gene has CDR1 SGHNT and CDR2 YYREEE (reference sequence). The CDR3 has 15 amino acids. The V end was cut by 3 bases, the J end by 0 bases, with 9 bases between. The DNA of the CDR3 is TGTGCCAGCAGCTGGGGGGGTACAACTAATGAAAAACTGTTTTTT. Protein: CASSWGGTTNEKLFF.

The chain uses TRBV5-4 and TRBJ1-1, with D maybe TRBD1 (5 bases). Germline CDR1 and CDR2: SGHNT and YYREEE (reference sequence). The CDR3 spans 13 residues. Trimming took 7 bases from V and 5 from J, leaving 15 bases between them. CDR3 sequence (DNA): TGTGCCAGCGGTTTCGGGGGTTCAACTGAAGCTTTCTTT. Protein product: CASGFGGSTEAFF.

This chain joins TRBV12-3 or TRBV12-4 and TRBJ1-2; D may be TRBD1 (5 bases). Trimming stripped 6 bases from V and 4 bases from J, with 12 bases between. CDR3 length: 13 residues. CDR3 sequence: CASSANQGYGYTF. CDR3 sequence (DNA): TGTGCCAGCAGCGCTAACCAGGGCTATGGCTACACCTTC.

The chain is built from TRBV5-1 and TRBJ2-7; tentatively, D is TRBD2 (6 bases). V was cut by 4 bases and J by 2 bases, with 13 bases left in between. Germline V lookup: CDR1 SGHRS, CDR2 YFSETQ. The CDR3 covers 14 residues. The CDR3 coding sequence is TGCGCCAGCAGCCCGGGACTCCGAGCCTACGAGCAGTACTTC. It encodes CASSPGLRAYEQYF.

The chain has TRBV19 and TRBJ2-1; D perhaps matches TRBD2 (6 bases). CDR3 length: 15 residues. V dropped 4 bases and J dropped 4 bases, with 14 bases sitting between them. CDR1 LNHDA and CDR2 SQIVND come from the germline V gene (reference sequence). This CDR3 is CASSSTGRPYNEQFF. Written as DNA, the CDR3 is TGTGCCAGTAGTAGTACCGGGAGACCTTACAATGAGCAGTTCTTC.

The chain carries TRBV11-2 and TRBJ2-4; D possibly matches TRBD1 or TRBD2 (5 bases each). The CDR3 has 17 residues. CDR1 is SGHAT and CDR2 is FQNNGV in the germline V gene. V lost 1 base and J 1 base, leaving 14 bases between the germline ends. The CDR3 coding sequence is TGTGCCAGCAGCTTAGGAGACAGACGGGACGCCAAAAACATTCAGTACTTC. It codes for CASSLGDRRDAKNIQYF.

As DNA, the CDR3 is TGTGCCTGGAGTCACGGGACTCGCAGCCACTATGGCTACACCTTC. This codes for CAWSHGTRSHYGYTF. This chain links TRBV30 with TRBJ1-2; TRBD1 might be the D (5 bases). The CDR3 is 15 amino acids. Between the trimmed V and J ends, which lost 2 bases and 3 bases, there was a span of 16 bases. Per germline, CDR1 GTSNPN and CDR2 SVGIG (reference sequence).

V gene TRBV2 combines with J gene TRBJ1-3; D is uncertain. CDR1 is SNHLY, CDR2 FYNNEI, per germline. CDR3 length: 14 amino acids. The germline V and J ends were trimmed by 8 bases and 4 bases, with 15 bases remaining between them. The CDR3 sequence: CASGQGVGGNTIYF. CDR3 coding DNA: TGTGCCAGCGGGCAAGGAGTTGGCGGAAACACCATATATTTT.

J is TRBJ2-5 and V is TRBV6-6; the match to TRBD1 covers 8 bases. CDR1 and CDR2 from the germline V gene are MNHNY and SVGAGI (reference sequence). The length of the CDR3 is 13 residues. Germline trimming cut 6 bases from V and 3 bases from J; bases unmatched to any gene: 3. CDR3 loop: CASRQQGEETQYF. The CDR3, as DNA: TGTGCCAGCAGGCAACAGGGGGAAGAGACCCAGTACTTC.

The chain is built from TRBV18 and TRBJ1-1; D is undetermined. V was trimmed by 3 bases and J by 0 bases, leaving 5 bases between them. Germline assignment: CDR1 KGHSH and CDR2 LQKENI. The length of the CDR3 is 13 residues. DNA for the CDR3: TGTGCCAGCTCACCGGCCATGAACACTGAAGCTTTCTTT. Translated, it gives CASSPAMNTEAFF.

The V call is TRBV4-3, the J call TRBJ2-1, with 13 bases lining up with TRBD2. The CDR3 is 19 amino acids. The V gene's germline CDR1 is LGHNA and CDR2 YSLEER. J gave up 0 bases and V 4 bases, and 9 bases lay outside the gene matches. The CDR3 nucleotides are TGCGCCAGCAGCCCTCAGGGACTAGCGGGGCCGGGCTCCTACAATGAGCAGTTCTTC. Translating it yields CASSPQGLAGPGSYNEQFF.

The chain employs TRBV7-8 and TRBJ1-1, with a weak D call TRBD1 (5 bases). Between the trimmed V and J ends, which lost 1 base and 8 bases, there was a span of 14 bases. The CDR3 is 14 residues long. Germline V gene lookup returns CDR1 SGHVS and CDR2 FQNEAQ. The CDR3 loop reads CASSLVYRLEEAFF. As DNA, the CDR3 is TGTGCCAGCAGCTTAGTATACAGGTTGGAGGAAGCTTTCTTT.

The chain's CDR3 is CASSWVRQQSSYNSPLHF. The CDR3 region has the DNA TGTGCCAGCAGCTGGGTCAGACAGCAGAGCTCCTATAATTCACCCCTCCACTTT. The chain uses TRBV7-2 and TRBJ1-6, with D perhaps matching TRBD1 (5 bases). The CDR3 contains 18 residues. Germline CDR1 and CDR2: SGHTA and FQGNSA. V lost 4 bases, J lost 0 bases, and 16 bases lay in between.

J is TRBJ1-2 and V is TRBV7-9, with D maybe TRBD1 (6 bases). The CDR3 sequence is 16 residues long. CDR1 and CDR2 from the germline V gene are SEHNR and FQNEAQ (reference sequence). Trimming removed 2 bases from V and 2 bases from J, with 15 bases in between. This CDR3 is CASSLTGTGANYGYTF. For the CDR3, the DNA is TGTGCCAGCAGCTTAACGGGGACGGGGGCGAACTATGGCTACACCTTC.

The chain uses TRBV7-2 and TRBJ2-5; 7 bases agree with TRBD2. Germline CDR1 reads SGHTA; CDR2 reads FQGNSA. V dropped 6 bases and J dropped 5; count of bases not matched to a gene: 9. CDR3 length equals 14 residues. Here the CDR3 reads CASRRGGLGETQYF. CDR3 bases: TGTGCCAGCAGACGCGGGGGACTCGGCGAGACCCAGTACTTC.

V is TRBV29-1 and J is TRBJ2-3; TRBD2 aligns across 9 bases. Germline CDR1 is SQVTM and CDR2 is ANQGSEA. Losses at the gene ends were 4 bases for V and 3 bases for J; bases not matched to a gene: 5. CDR3 length: 14 residues. The CDR3 reads CSVVMAGGTDTQYF. The CDR3 DNA is TGCAGCGTTGTAATGGCGGGAGGGACAGATACGCAGTATTTT.

The chain carries TRBV28 and TRBJ1-5; the D gene is possibly TRBD1 (5 bases). The germline V and J ends were trimmed by 7 bases and 2 bases, with 15 bases remaining between them. The CDR3 contains 15 residues. Germline CDR1 MDHEN, CDR2 SYDVKM. CDR3 bases: TGTGCCAGCAAACTTGGGGGAGTGGGCAATCAGCCCCAGCATTTT. Amino acid sequence: CASKLGGVGNQPQHF.

With regard to this clone: Other nucleotide sequences from this sample produce the same CDR3. In DNA, the CDR3 is TGTGCCAGCAGTTTGGAAAACACTGAAGCTTTCTTT. Residues: CASSLENTEAFF. The chain couples TRBV28 to TRBJ1-1; D not resolved. Per germline, CDR1 MDHEN and CDR2 SYDVKM. The V and J ends lost 3 bases and 2 bases respectively, with 4 bases between them. This CDR3 is built from 12 residues.

The chain is built from TRBV11-3 and TRBJ2-1; either TRBD1 or TRBD2 may supply D (5 bases each). CDR3 length equals 16 residues. CDR1 is SGHNT, CDR2 YENEEA, per germline. V was trimmed by 6 bases and J by 3 bases, leaving 18 bases between them. As DNA, the CDR3 is TGTGCCAGCAGTTCGAGGGGCTCTCCCAACTACAATGAGCAGTTCTTC. As protein: CASSSRGSPNYNEQFF.

J is TRBJ2-7 and V is TRBV6-2 or TRBV6-3; D may be TRBD1 or TRBD2 (5 bases each). The germline CDR1 and CDR2 sequences are MNHEY and SVGEGT. The CDR3 totals 14 residues. Trimming pared 4 bases from V and 7 bases from J, leaving 17 bases between. The CDR3 protein is CASSSRGFGSEQYF. The CDR3 DNA reads as TGTGCCAGCAGTTCGAGGGGATTTGGGTCTGAGCAGTACTTC.

The V and J genes are TRBV9 and TRBJ1-1; D is undetermined. Deletions cut 1 base from V and 2 bases from J, with 9 bases between. Per germline, CDR1 SGDLS and CDR2 YYNGEE. The CDR3 sequence is 14 residues long. DNA for the CDR3: TGTGCCAGCAGCGTAATTCCGGATAACACTGAAGCTTTCTTT. Its translation is CASSVIPDNTEAFF.

This clone was seen just once. This sequence joins TRBV19 and TRBJ2-1, with TRBD2 as a possible D gene (7 bases). V lost 3 bases and J 8 bases, leaving 11 bases between the germline ends. The CDR3 loop spans 13 amino acids. Looked up from germline, CDR1 is LNHDA and CDR2 is SQIVND (reference sequence). CDR3 protein: CASSMGGAYEQFF. The CDR3 coding sequence is TGTGCCAGTAGTATGGGGGGGGCGTATGAGCAGTTCTTC.

The chain couples TRBV14 to TRBJ1-1, with TRBD1 identical over 7 bases. The CDR3 has 14 residues. Germline assignment: CDR1 SGHDN and CDR2 FVKESK. Trimming took 4 bases from V and 3 from J; bases not matched to a gene: 5. CDR3 in DNA: TGTGCCAGCAGCCTGGGGACAGCCCACACTGAAGCTTTCTTT. It specifies CASSLGTAHTEAFF.

The rearrangement uses TRBV7-8 and TRBJ1-6, with no clear D. V dropped 5 bases and J dropped 10 bases, with 12 bases sitting between them. The germline V gene encodes CDR1 SGHVS and CDR2 FQNEAQ. This CDR3 contains 13 residues. DNA of the CDR3: TGTGCCAGCAGCCCGATTAAGGAATCACCCCTCCACTTT. Protein product: CASSPIKESPLHF.

This rearrangement joins TRBV27 to TRBJ2-6; TRBD1 matches at 7 bases. Germline V gene data show CDR1 as MNHEY and CDR2 as SMNVEV (reference sequence). The CDR3 totals 18 residues. Trimming cost V 6 bases and J 0 bases; bases outside gene matches: 11. The CDR3 spells CASRLGQRDLSGANVLTF. CDR3 nucleotide sequence: TGTGCCAGCAGACTGGGACAGCGAGATCTCTCTGGGGCCAACGTCCTGACTTTC. The full variable domain, its missing parts supplied by reference TRBV27 and TRBJ2-6, is EAQVTQNPRYLITVTGKKLTVTCSQNMNHEYMSWYRQDPGLGLRQIYYSMNVEVTDKGDVPEGYKVSRKEKRNFPLILESPSPNQTSLYFCASRLGQRDLSGANVLTFGAGSRLTVL.

The chain links TRBV7-9 to TRBJ2-2; D unclear. Germline lookup yields CDR1 SEHNR and CDR2 FQNEAQ (reference sequence). V lost 5 bases, J lost 7 bases, and 8 bases lay in between. The CDR3 spans 12 residues. In DNA form, the CDR3 reads TGTGCCAGCAGCCTATTTCACGGGGAGCTGTTTTTT. Protein: CASSLFHGELFF.

This chain links TRBV13 with TRBJ2-3, with no clear D. Looked up from germline, CDR1 is PRHDT and CDR2 is FYEKMQ (reference sequence). Trimming removed 5 bases at V and 3 bases at J, with 12 bases between. This CDR3 spans 14 amino acids. The CDR3 region has the DNA TGTGCCAGCAGCCGCTACTCGGGTACAGATACGCAGTATTTT. Its protein is CASSRYSGTDTQYF.